The entry below gives a single T cell receptor beta chain sequence along with its context. It has no known antigen specificity. Base-call qualities are not available, and no considerably larger clone is one nucleotide away. The time point label for this specimen denotes: cells obtained before transplantation from donor or recipient. CD3+CD4+ and CD3+CD8+ populations were FACS-sorted from unstimulated pre-transplant donor and recipient cells taken from spleen or lymph nodes. Receptors were amplified or captured by the immunoSEQ multiplex PCR assay. For most patients, genomic DNA was isolated with the Qiagen DNeasy Blood and Tissue Kit and shipped frozen to Adaptive Biotechnologies for TCR sequencing. Adaptive Biotechnologies carried out high-throughput TCR-beta CDR3 sequencing of genomic DNA for most patients. As for the authors' bioinformatics: TCR sequencing data were retrieved from Adaptive's ImmunoSEQ software for 15 to 20 patients, whereas a few other patients were processed with MiXCR and VDJtools. To correct CD4 versus CD8 sorting errors, any sequence found in both subsets at a frequency ratio below 5:1 was removed. CDR3 nucleotide sequences shared between donor and recipient were removed because their origin could not be assigned. Alloreactive clones required at least 2-fold expansion over unstimulated cells and minimum CFSE-low frequency of 0.002% (template counts) or 0.001% (read counts). Mappable clones were those detected in sequenced pre-transplant spleen, lymph node, or MLR CFSE-low populations of the donor or recipient. Cumulative frequency of alloreactive clones was calculated as a percentage of all sequences weighted by copy number. This immuneACCESS table, as held by TCRdb, lists in-frame sequences with V and J called but not all clones. Of the missing ones, under half trace to an unresolved V gene in checked studies; the others have no known cause. V and J calls and clone size are copied from that table; D and trimming were computed from the DNA. The sample table contains about 26,000 clones; only one count was recorded for about 80% of them. 0.65% to 0.85% of the sample is held by the ten biggest clonotypes.

Spanning cysteine to phenylalanine, the CDR3 consists of 15 amino acids. The CDR3 DNA has 45 bases and is translated from base 1. As encoded in the germline V gene (reference sequence), CDR1 is SEHNR while CDR2 is FQNEAQ. Trimming leaves V shorter by 6 bases and J shorter by 4 bases, with the junction holding 9 bases beyond the gene matches. These data originate in a study of graft-versus-host responses after intestinal transplantation (dated by TCRdb to the early 2020s). Broadly, across the study: The transplants that recipients got were multivisceral, liver-intestinal, or isolated intestinal. All recipients received anti-thymocyte globulin induction followed by maintenance tacrolimus and steroids for approximately 3 years. Donor T cell macrochimerism was defined as a peak of at least 4% donor T cells among recipient peripheral blood mononuclear cells. Of the roughly 26 intestinal transplant recipients enrolled in the cohort, one of whom was a retransplant, a few patients without pretransplant specimens were excluded. Bulk TCR-beta CDR3 sequencing was used to track graft-versus-host and host-versus-graft alloreactive T cell clones in the graft, circulation and bone marrow after intestinal transplantation. Samples from a few later patients were sequenced in-house on an Illumina MiSeq with MiXCR processing rather than by the commercial service. To identify alloreactive clones, pre-transplant mixed lymphocyte reaction products were sequenced and then compared with unstimulated pre-transplant donor and recipient T cells. Study-level results and caveats: Early after transplant, declines in HvG clones were associated with peak levels of circulating GvH clones. GvH clones were detected in recipient bone marrow, and some appeared earlier in ileal mucosa or blood, consistent with an intestinal mucosal origin. Conclusions were limited by the relatively low number and heterogeneity of intestinal transplant patients. Patients with donor T cell macrochimerism had high GvH to HvG T cell clonal ratios in their allografts.

Recombination joined TRBV7-9 with TRBJ1-2, and TRBD1 aligns with 9 junction nucleotides. The sample in question was unstimulated CD4+ T cells sorted from spleen or lymph node cells, obtained before intestinal transplant. This TCR derives from a human donor who received an intestinal transplant. The CDR3 sequence is CASRGVGTGPYGYTF. In nucleotides, the sequence is TGTGCCAGCAGGGGAGTCGGGACAGGGCCCTATGGCTACACCTTC.